The source of this TCR beta chain is a study of radiotherapy plus CTLA-4 blockade in lung cancer. Notes on the study in general: Subsequent to radiotherapy plus ipilimumab, tumor-derived TCR clones underwent expansion in blood. Interferon-beta, together with early blood T cell clone dynamics, reportedly best predicted response.

Using immunoSEQ multiplex PCR, the repertoire was profiled, and TCRdb retains in-frame clones only, with some absent. The sample lists around 59,000 clones; approximately 65% were seen once. The CDR3 is made up of 11 amino acids. Germline values: CDR1 GTSNPN, CDR2 SVGIG (reference sequence). Details on this clone: Its antigen is not known.

The sequence came from a human donor with non-small cell lung cancer whose response to radiotherapy plus ipilimumab could not be evaluated. This specimen consisted of peripheral blood, obtained from a patient treated with radiotherapy plus ipilimumab. The chain has TRBV30 and TRBJ2-1, with 8 bases matching TRBD2. The CDR3 is CGGGRTEEQFF. DNA for the CDR3: TGTGGGGGCGGGAGGACTGAGGAGCAGTTCTTC.